The rows below give T cell receptor beta chains drawn from one sample of a study of Graves' ophthalmopathy and Graves' hyperthyroidism. TCRdb analysed the multiplex PCR reads with MiXCR anew, one entry per CDR3 protein. Among 450,000 or so distinct CDR3 sequences listed, over 13% were seen once. The specimen was blood. The receptors were gathered from a woman aged 25 to 39 with Graves' ophthalmopathy. Both conserved end residues are part of each CDR3. D genes are given only for firm matches. Only some rows state a clone size, as once, few, many or a class for expanded clones.

j_call v_call clone_size d_call cdr3_aa cdr3_nt
TRBJ2-7 TRBV29-1 many . CSVSLSAYEQYF TGCAGCGTTTCCCTCTCGGCCTACGAGCAGTACTTC
TRBJ2-7 TRBV6-1 . TRBD2 CASGREGTYEQYF TGTGCCAGCGGGCGGGAGGGTACCTACGAGCAGTACTTC
TRBJ2-7 TRBV4-1 many . CASSEGADSIYEQYF TGCGCCAGCAGCGAAGGAGCGGACTCTATCTACGAGCAGTACTTC
TRBJ2-2 TRBV11-2 . . CASSAPWAGELFF TGTGCCAGCAGCGCCCCGTGGGCCGGGGAGCTGTTTTTT
TRBJ2-5 TRBV3-1 many TRBD2 CASSQTGLAGGETQYF TGTGCCAGCAGCCAGACGGGACTAGCGGGTGGAGAGACCCAGTACTTC
TRBJ1-5 TRBV3-1 . . CASSQWKGPGQPQHF TGTGCCAGCAGCCAATGGAAGGGCCCGGGTCAGCCCCAGCATTTT
TRBJ1-5 TRBV12-3/TRBV12-4 many . CASRAGFSNQPQHF TGTGCCAGCAGAGCAGGGTTTAGCAATCAGCCCCAGCATTTT
TRBJ1-3 TRBV6-1 many TRBD1 CASSERGRGNTIYF TGTGCCAGCAGTGAGAGGGGGCGAGGAAACACCATATATTTT
TRBJ2-5 TRBV7-8 . . CASSSGKFIETQYF TGTGCCAGCAGCTCAGGGAAATTTATAGAGACCCAGTACTTC
TRBJ1-2 TRBV28 many TRBD1 CASSPGQELYGYTF TGTGCCAGCAGCCCGGGACAGGAGCTCTATGGCTACACCTTC
TRBJ2-6 TRBV6-1 many . CASSEGGSGANVLTF TGTGCCAGCAGTGAAGGAGGCTCTGGGGCCAACGTCCTGACTTTC
TRBJ1-6 TRBV5-1 many . CASSLAWDSPLHF TGCGCCAGCAGCTTGGCGTGGGATTCACCCCTCCACTTT
TRBJ1-6 TRBV6-1 . TRBD1 CASSRGGTGGSPLHF TGTGCCAGCTCTAGGGGTGGGACAGGGGGATCACCCCTCCACTTT
TRBJ1-6 TRBV2 many . CASSERSQGNSPLHF TGTGCCAGCAGTGAACGTAGCCAGGGCAATTCACCCCTCCACTTT
TRBJ2-7 TRBV12-3/TRBV12-4 many . CASSLQGARSYEQYF TGTGCCAGCAGTTTACAGGGCGCGAGGTCGTACGAGCAGTACTTC
TRBJ1-5 TRBV27 . TRBD1 CACSSDRANQPQHF TGTGCCTGCAGTTCGGACAGGGCGAATCAGCCCCAGCATTTT
TRBJ2-2 TRBV5-1 many TRBD2 CASSLAMGLGDTGELFF TGCGCCAGCAGCTTGGCCATGGGACTAGGGGACACCGGGGAGCTGTTTTTT
TRBJ1-1 TRBV12-3/TRBV12-4 many . CASSDTGNTEAFF TGTGCCAGCAGTGATACAGGGAACACTGAAGCTTTCTTT
TRBJ2-2 TRBV3-1 . . CASSQVTSGELFF TGTGCCAGCAGCCAAGTCACATCCGGGGAGCTGTTTTTT
TRBJ2-7 TRBV6-2/TRBV6-3 many . CASSNHPMRVSGAYEQYF TGTGCCAGCAGTAACCACCCTATGCGGGTAAGCGGAGCGTACGAGCAGTACTTC
TRBJ2-5 TRBV3-1 . TRBD1 CASSQRTGGAETQYF TGTGCCAGCAGCCAAAGGACAGGGGGCGCGGAGACCCAGTACTTC
TRBJ2-2 TRBV28 many TRBD1 CASRGQGSTGELFF TGTGCCAGCAGGGGACAGGGGAGCACCGGGGAGCTGTTTTTT
TRBJ2-2 TRBV12-3/TRBV12-4 few TRBD1 CASSSGTDNTGELCF TGTGCCAGCAGCTCCGGGACAGATAACACCGGGGAGCTGTGTTTT
TRBJ2-6 TRBV2 many . CASVAYRLPYSGANVLTF TGTGCCAGCGTAGCTTATAGACTGCCCTACTCTGGGGCCAACGTCCTGACTTTC
TRBJ2-7 TRBV12-3/TRBV12-4 . . CASSLSAARGEQDF TGTGCCAGCAGTTTATCGGCCGCCCGGGGCGAGCAGGACTTC
TRBJ2-5 TRBV5-4 few TRBD1 CASSYPGQSMRETQYF TGTGCCAGCAGTTACCCGGGACAGAGTATGCGAGAGACCCAGTACTTC
TRBJ1-2 TRBV4-2 . TRBD1 CASSHRSEGAGGYTF TGTGCCAGCAGCCACCGGAGTGAGGGGGCCGGTGGCTACACCTTC
TRBJ1-2 TRBV12-3/TRBV12-4 . . CASSLGFREDGYTF TGTGCCAGCAGTTTAGGTTTCAGGGAGGATGGCTACACCTTC
TRBJ1-1 TRBV30 many TRBD1 CAWSPFDRGDTEAFF TGTGCCTGGTCACCATTCGACAGGGGTGACACTGAAGCTTTCTTT
TRBJ2-7 TRBV2 . TRBD2 CASSGLAGFYEQYF TGTGCCAGCAGTGGATTAGCGGGATTCTACGAGCAGTACTTC
TRBJ1-2 TRBV28 many . CASSLIGQLYGYTF TGTGCCAGCAGTTTAATTGGTCAGCTGTATGGCTACACCTTC
TRBJ2-4 TRBV28 . . CASTPGKQNYKNIQYF TGTGCCAGCACCCCGGGGAAGCAGAACTACAAAAACATTCAGTACTTC
TRBJ1-6 TRBV4-1 many . CASSQAVNYNSPLHF TGCGCCAGCAGCCAAGCAGTAAACTATAATTCACCCCTCCACTTT
TRBJ1-1 TRBV10-3 once TRBD1 CAISESTYGTGNTEAFF TGTGCCATCAGTGAGTCGACCTACGGGACAGGGAACACTGAAGCTTTCTTT
TRBJ2-5 TRBV27 . . CASQGGQETQYF TGTGCCAGCCAGGGAGGACAAGAGACCCAGTACTTC
TRBJ1-3 TRBV12-3/TRBV12-4 many . CASSFLAGSRSGNTIYF TGTGCCAGCAGTTTCCTGGCAGGAAGTCGGTCTGGAAACACCATATATTTT
TRBJ2-7 TRBV5-1 few . CASSWGNSYEQYF TGCGCCAGCAGCTGGGGGAACTCCTACGAGCAGTACTTC
TRBJ1-5 TRBV11-2 many . CASSRGRYSNQPQHF TGTGCCAGCAGCCGTGGACGGTATAGCAATCAGCCCCAGCATTTT
TRBJ2-5 TRBV7-3 many TRBD1 CASSLMDWTGFKETQYF TGTGCCAGCAGCTTAATGGATTGGACAGGGTTCAAGGAGACCCAGTACTTC
TRBJ2-4 TRBV4-1 few TRBD2 CASSQAGGPGNIQYF TGCGCCAGCAGCCAAGCGGGAGGGCCGGGAAACATTCAGTACTTC
TRBJ2-7 TRBV7-2 many . CASSIKQTEGQYF TGTGCCAGCAGCATTAAACAGACTGAGGGGCAGTACTTC
TRBJ2-7 TRBV20-1 many . CSARAWYEQYF TGCAGTGCTAGAGCGTGGTACGAGCAGTACTTC
TRBJ2-7 TRBV15 many TRBD1 CATSRDRDRNEQYF TGTGCCACCAGCAGAGATAGGGACAGAAACGAGCAGTACTTC
TRBJ2-7 TRBV19 once . CATGGQLNEQYF TGTGCCACGGGGGGACAGCTCAACGAGCAGTACTTC
TRBJ1-2 TRBV6-2/TRBV6-3 . . CASRLYGYTF TGTGCCAGCAGGCTGTATGGCTACACCTTC